The entry below describes one T cell receptor beta chain. Antigen: not known. The sample originates from a study of cytomegalovirus exposure and HLA in healthy donors. Study-wide results and limits: Within a later analysis, the majority of CMV-associated TCR beta chains appeared HLA-restricted.

The CDR3 is 19 residues long. The germline V gene has CDR1 SGHVS and CDR2 FNYEAQ. V shed 5 bases, J shed 0 bases, and the junction held 18 bases outside the gene matches. PCR involved 60 Vbeta and 13 Jbeta primers. Sequencing was performed with immunoSEQ multiplex PCR; in TCRdb, only in-frame clones are kept and a portion is missing. The sample has about 88,000 clones. The source of this sequence is a girl aged 10-17 years in good health and CMV-seropositive. The V and J genes are TRBV7-6 and TRBJ2-7, with TRBD2 matching 8 bases. Material: PBMCs. CDR3 DNA sequence: TGTGCCAGCAGCGCAACTTACGGGGTGGGTAGCGGGAACTCCTACGAGCAGTACGTC. Translating gives CASSATYGVGSGNSYEQYV.